The 2 T cell receptor beta chains in this list originate from one sample, sequenced in a study of glioma-infiltrating T cells. The iRepertoire nested amplicon-rescue multiplex PCR amplified TCR alpha and beta CDR3s from RNA. One entry per CDR3 protein, called by TCRdb with MiXCR from the multiplex PCR reads. The table has approximately 120,000 distinct CDR3 sequences, 20% to 30% seen once; the top ten hold about a third. Sequences were obtained from glioma tissue, nonneoplastic brain tissue, or PBMCs (not recorded which). The source is a human donor with low-grade glioma or glioblastoma, undergoing nonglioma brain surgery, or in good health (not recorded which).

This clonotype has ten or more counts. The chain combines TRBV6-2 or TRBV6-3 with TRBJ2-7; 9 bases line up with TRBD1. The CDR3 extends over 15 amino acids. From germline, CDR1 is MNHEY and CDR2 SVGEGT. V lost 6 bases to trimming and J lost 3 bases; unmatched junction nucleotides: 9. The CDR3 loop reads CASRPTGQGGYEQYF. The CDR3 bases are TGTGCCAGCAGACCTACGGGACAGGGAGGCTACGAGCAGTACTTC.

The table lists this clonotype with many counts. The V call is TRBV15, the J call TRBJ2-6; TRBD1 is a possible D gene (5 bases). The CDR3 extends over 18 amino acids. Trimming left V 4 bases short and J 0 bases short, with 16 bases between. In germline, CDR1 is LNHNV, CDR2 YYDKDF (reference sequence). The CDR3: CATSTGGRANSGANVLTF. The CDR3 DNA sequence: TGTGCCACCAGCACGGGCGGCAGGGCCAACTCTGGGGCCAACGTCCTGACTTTC. Drawing the rest from reference TRBV15 and TRBJ2-6, the complete variable domain is DAMVIQNPRYQVTQFGKPVTLSCSQTLNHNVMYWYQQKSSQAPKLLFHYYDKDFNNEADTPDNFQSRRPNTSFCFLDIRSPGLGDTAMYLCATSTGGRANSGANVLTFGAGSRLTVL.